The TCR beta chain described here comes from a study of read filtering for tumor transcriptome and immune sequencing (dated by TCRdb to about 2020). Background on the whole study: The cohort was composed of 17 male and 13 to 15 female patients, with a mean age of approximately 66 years and an age range of about 47 to 85. TCR-region mapped reads per sample ranged from about 4.05 to 11 million with IR-seq versus only roughly 80 to 1273 with RNA-seq. TCR repertoires obtained by targeted immune repertoire sequencing and by bulk whole-transcriptome sequencing performed on the same bone marrow samples were compared. By revised international staging, eight or nine patients were R-ISS I, about 17 were R-ISS II and over five were R-ISS III. As a main aim, a read-filtering strategy for immune repertoire data was addressed, with the specific question being whether clonotypes supported by a single read should be removed. Whole-transcriptome libraries were prepared with the TruSeq RNA Access Library Prep Kit after DNase treatment.

Each patient had bone marrow sampled at the time of active disease. Ficoll-Hypaque density gradient centrifugation was used to isolate bone marrow mononuclear cells. Myeloma plasma cells were removed and CD138-negative cells were collected by negative selection after labeling with CD138 magnetic microbeads on a MACS separator. Purity of the isolated cells was checked by flow cytometry on an Attune NxT using CD138 antibodies. TRIzol reagent was used to extract total RNA, and a NanoDrop spectrophotometer was used to quantify the extracted RNA. For each patient, paired RNA-seq and IR-seq were run on the CD138-negative bone marrow sample from that patient. TCR libraries were built from roughly 440 ng RNA with the Immunoverse kit, using molecular barcoded adaptors covering alpha/delta and beta/gamma chains. TCR library preparation used the same RNA that went into transcriptome sequencing. Sequencing of the TCR libraries was done on an Illumina HiSeq 4000 with 2 x 150 cycles. The authors' analysis ran thus. Using MiXCR, which included quality filtering and error correction, TCR reads were aligned to human V, D, J and C references and then assembled into CDR3 clonotypes. Clonotype counts and gene usage diversity were analyzed with the tcR package in R. For inspection of raw mapping reads, RNA-seq reads were mapped by STAR aligner version 2.5.3a onto GRCh37 of the human genome. To test the effect of sequencing depth on detected clonotypes, IR-seq fastq files were randomly downsampled using Seqtk 1.3. Through fastp at Q25 and MiXCR, TCRdb rebuilt clones from the public reads, retaining in-frame beta chains. Each CDR3 protein gets just one entry, which takes the most common genes and DNA from the rows behind it. The authors' filters were not applied to this entry. For this sample there are about 130,000 distinct CDR3 sequences; roughly 13% appear just once. The ten top clones hold about 11% of the sample.

Overall study outcomes, separate from this receptor: Clonotypes were captured by IR-seq at much higher depth and more reliably than by RNA-seq, and smaller IR-seq throughput was sufficient for identification of most shared clonotypes. The sorted CD138-negative fraction was a mixed bone marrow immune population, not purified T cells. When single-read clonotypes were removed, the proportions of shared clonotypes in IR-seq and RNA-seq correlated more strongly. In IR-seq, approximately 82% of clonotypes but approximately 3.7% of total reads were represented by single-read clonotypes, whereas in RNA-seq, 74.6% of clonotypes and about 40% of reads were represented by single-read clonotypes.

V ends up 4 bases short and J 2 bases short, with an unmatched junction base count of 5. Including the terminal cysteine and phenylalanine, the CDR3 comprises 15 residues. CDR3 DNA is the only sequence kept; it has 45 bases, read in frame from the first base. The germline V gene gives CDR1 as SGHRS and CDR2 as YFSETQ. The table lists this clonotype with many counts. Its cognate antigen has yet to be identified. The input lacks base qualities; no much larger clone sits a single base away. The clonotype originates from a donor aged 40 or older with multiple myeloma. The chain is made from TRBV5-1 and TRBJ2-2; 7 of the junction bases match TRBD1. The specimen sequenced was a population of CD138-negative cells sorted from bone marrow. Taken with the paper, the label for cell subset or site translates to: bone marrow mononuclear cells depleted of CD138+ plasma/myeloma cells by negative magnetic selection. The DNA is TGCGCCAGCAGCCCCGGGACAGCCAACACCGGGGAGCTGTTTTTT. Its amino acids are CASSPGTANTGELFF.